This T cell receptor beta chain was captured by sequencing in a study of T-cell memory formation after mild COVID-19. Study information: The two donors had largely donor-specific TCR clusters.

This clonotype was picked up a small number of times. CDR3 length equals 15 residues. The germline V gene has CDR1 SQVTM and CDR2 ANQGSEA. Trimming removed 1 base from V and 0 bases from J, with 10 bases in between. TCRdb re-called the 5' RACE reads with MiXCR, one entry per CDR3 protein. The sample lists approximately 440,000 distinct CDR3 sequences, around 20% occurring once. The chain couples TRBV29-1 to TRBJ2-1; D is uncertain. This TCR was recovered from an adult woman who had mild COVID-19 (a few samples of this study predate the infection). Cell type and time point are not known. The sequenced sample was PBMCs or a T cell subset sorted from them (not recorded which). CDR3 sequence: CSVEGADFSYNEQFF. Written as DNA, the CDR3 is TGCAGCGTTGAAGGGGCCGATTTCTCCTACAATGAGCAGTTCTTC.